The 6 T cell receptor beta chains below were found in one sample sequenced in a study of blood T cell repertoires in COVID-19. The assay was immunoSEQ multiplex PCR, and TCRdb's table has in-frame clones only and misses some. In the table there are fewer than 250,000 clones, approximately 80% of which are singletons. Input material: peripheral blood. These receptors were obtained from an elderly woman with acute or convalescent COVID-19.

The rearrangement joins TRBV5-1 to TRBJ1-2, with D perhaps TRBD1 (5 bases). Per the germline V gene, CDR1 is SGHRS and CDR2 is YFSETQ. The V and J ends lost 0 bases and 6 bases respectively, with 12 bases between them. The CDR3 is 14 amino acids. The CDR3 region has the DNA TGCGCCAGCAGCTTGGCGGGGGGGGAGCATGGCTACACCTTC. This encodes CASSLAGGEHGYTF.

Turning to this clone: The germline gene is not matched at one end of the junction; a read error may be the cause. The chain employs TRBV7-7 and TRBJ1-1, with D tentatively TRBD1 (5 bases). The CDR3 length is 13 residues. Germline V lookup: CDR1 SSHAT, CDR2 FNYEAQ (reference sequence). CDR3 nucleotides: TGTGCTAGCAGCTTAACAGGGAACACTGAAGCTTTCTTT. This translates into CASSLTGNTEAFF.

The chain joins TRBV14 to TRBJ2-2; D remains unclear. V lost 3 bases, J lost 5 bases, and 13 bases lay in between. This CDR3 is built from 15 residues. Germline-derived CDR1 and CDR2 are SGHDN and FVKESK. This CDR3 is CASSQRHVTTGELFF. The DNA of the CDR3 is TGTGCCAGCAGCCAGCGACACGTTACTACCGGGGAGCTGTTTTTT.

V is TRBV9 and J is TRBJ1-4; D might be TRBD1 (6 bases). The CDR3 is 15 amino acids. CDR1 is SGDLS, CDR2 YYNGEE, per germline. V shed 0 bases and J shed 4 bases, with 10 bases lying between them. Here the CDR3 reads CASSVAPDSNEKLFF. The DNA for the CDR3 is TGTGCCAGCAGCGTAGCTCCGGACAGTAATGAAAAACTGTTTTTT.

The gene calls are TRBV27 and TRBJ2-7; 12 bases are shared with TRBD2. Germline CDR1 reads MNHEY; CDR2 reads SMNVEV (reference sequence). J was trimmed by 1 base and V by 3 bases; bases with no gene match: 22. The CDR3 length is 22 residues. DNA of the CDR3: TGTGCCAGCAGTTTTCTCGGACTAGCGGGAAGCTCCCTTCACCCCAAATCCTACGAGCAGTACTTC. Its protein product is CASSFLGLAGSSLHPKSYEQYF.

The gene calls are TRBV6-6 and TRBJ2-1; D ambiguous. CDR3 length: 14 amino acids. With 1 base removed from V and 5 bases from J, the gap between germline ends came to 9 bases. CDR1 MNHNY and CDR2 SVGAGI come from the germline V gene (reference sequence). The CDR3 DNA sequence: TGTGCCAGCAGTTACTATGGCCAGGACAATGAGCAGTTCTTC. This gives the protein CASSYYGQDNEQFF.